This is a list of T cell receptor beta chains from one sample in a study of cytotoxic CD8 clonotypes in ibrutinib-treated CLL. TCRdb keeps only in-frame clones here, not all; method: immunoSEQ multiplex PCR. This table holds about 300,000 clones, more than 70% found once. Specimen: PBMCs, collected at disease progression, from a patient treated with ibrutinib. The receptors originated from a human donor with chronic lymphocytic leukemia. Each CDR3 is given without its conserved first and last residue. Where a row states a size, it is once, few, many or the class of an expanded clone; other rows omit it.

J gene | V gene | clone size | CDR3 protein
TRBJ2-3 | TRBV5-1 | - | ASSLYQGADTQY
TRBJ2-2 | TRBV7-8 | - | ASSLVSTGELF
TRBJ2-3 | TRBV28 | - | ASSSTGVRADTQY
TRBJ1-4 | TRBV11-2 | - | ASKRQGAGEKLF
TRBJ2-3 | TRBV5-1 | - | ASIPLGGGIDTQY
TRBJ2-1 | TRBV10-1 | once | ASSNEGLAGGPLGYNEQF
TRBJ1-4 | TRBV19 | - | ASTTVVHEKLF
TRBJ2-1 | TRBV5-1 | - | ASSLRGTGGSYNEQF
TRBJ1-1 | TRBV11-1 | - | ASSFEDMNTEAF
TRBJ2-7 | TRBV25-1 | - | ASSVGALYEQY
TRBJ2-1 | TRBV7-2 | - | ASSLTRTSGTHEQF
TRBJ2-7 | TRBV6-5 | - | ASSYEADRSYEQY
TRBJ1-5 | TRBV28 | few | ATHPVRGSNQPQH
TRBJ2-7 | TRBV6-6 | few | ASSTVRDRVREQY
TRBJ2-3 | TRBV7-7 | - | ASSLGLAGGADTQY
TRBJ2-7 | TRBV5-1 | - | ASSSARGDEQY
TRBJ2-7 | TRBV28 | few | ASSLPGIMEYEQY
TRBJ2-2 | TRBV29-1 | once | SVADRGGTGELF
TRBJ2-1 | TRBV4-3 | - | ASSQPGQDNEQF
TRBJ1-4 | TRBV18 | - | ASSPRGDQVGRNQGGTNEKLF
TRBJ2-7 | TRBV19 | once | ASSMWWGNSYEQY
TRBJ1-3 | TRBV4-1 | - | ASSEYSGNTIY
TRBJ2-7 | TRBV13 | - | ASSLAGSYEQY
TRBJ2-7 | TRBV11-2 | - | ASSTGPTEQY
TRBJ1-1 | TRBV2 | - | ATWTRGRAEGTEAF
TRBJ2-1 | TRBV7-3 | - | ASSLSVSGEQF
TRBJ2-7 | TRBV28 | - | ASSWRSYEQY
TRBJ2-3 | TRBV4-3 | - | ASSPRLAGRTSTDTQY
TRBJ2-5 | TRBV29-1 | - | SGTGEETQY
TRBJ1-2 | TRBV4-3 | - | ASRQGKGYYGYT
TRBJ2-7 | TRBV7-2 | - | ASSLARGTSGLYEQY
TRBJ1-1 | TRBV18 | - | ASSDRNTEAF
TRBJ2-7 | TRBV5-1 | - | ASSLVWGGEQY
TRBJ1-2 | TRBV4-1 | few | ASSPHGAGYGYT
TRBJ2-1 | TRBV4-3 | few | ASSQDRFVEQF
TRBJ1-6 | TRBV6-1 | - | ASRVEGFGNSPLH
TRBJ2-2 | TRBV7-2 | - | ASSPIPSGELF
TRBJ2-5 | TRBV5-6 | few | ASSLSETQY
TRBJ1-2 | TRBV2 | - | ASSDRTENYGYT
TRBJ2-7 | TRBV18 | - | ASSITGTGGYEQY
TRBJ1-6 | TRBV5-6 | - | ASSATQSSYNSPLH
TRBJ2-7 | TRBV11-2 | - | ASISTGSGTYEQY
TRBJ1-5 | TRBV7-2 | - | ASSPKWGPDQPQH
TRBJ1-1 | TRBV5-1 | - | ASSVGPTNTEAF
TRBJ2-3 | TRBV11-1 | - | ASSWTGTGHTDTQY